This TCR beta chain emerged from a study of cytomegalovirus exposure and HLA in healthy donors. Healthy bone marrow donors formed the donor group. Concerning this clone itself: What it binds is unknown.

The CDR3 totals 15 residues. CDR1 and CDR2 (germline): SGDLS, YYNGEE. Trimming removed 1 base at V and 4 bases at J, with 14 bases between. The PCR used 60 Vbeta and 13 Jbeta primers. Sequenced by immunoSEQ multiplex PCR; TCRdb stores in-frame clones only, minus some. The repertoire has around 200,000 clones, roughly 80% of them found once; the top ten carry roughly 1.5%. Notes on the study in general: Associated with cytomegalovirus, according to the listing, were 150 to 200 TCR beta chains. Reportedly, a later analysis found an Asian-associated ancestry cluster had fewer N-insertions than the approximately 670-donor mean. TCR beta sequences reportedly predicted most subjects' HLA-A and HLA-B alleles accurately.

The sequence came from a woman in her late teens or twenties in good health and CMV-seronegative. The genes are TRBV9 and TRBJ1-2, with D perhaps matching TRBD1 (5 bases). The source material was PBMCs. The CDR3 sequence: CASSVKDNFGYGYTF. For the CDR3, the DNA is TGTGCCAGCAGCGTAAAGGACAACTTTGGCTATGGCTACACCTTC.